The sequence of this TCR beta chain was determined in a study of cytomegalovirus exposure and HLA in healthy donors. The study's findings and limits: A classifier reportedly called cytomegalovirus status with high sensitivity and specificity. The authors listed 150 or so TCR beta chains as cytomegalovirus-associated. Generally TCR sequences proved uncommon, though certain public TCRs appeared in numerous donors. There were a few CMV-associated chains whose specificity for CMV antigens was confirmed in vitro.

Germline CDR1 is MNHNS and CDR2 is SASEGT. The CDR3 is made up of 15 amino acids. V gave up 6 bases and J gave up 0 bases, with 14 bases separating them. Note on this clone: What it recognizes is unknown.

Sequenced by immunoSEQ multiplex PCR; TCRdb stores in-frame clones only, minus some. The sample holds 150,000 to 200,000 clones, around 86% seen once. The origin of this receptor is a woman younger than 35 in good health and CMV-seronegative. The gene calls are TRBV6-1 and TRBJ1-1, with a possible D match to TRBD1 (6 bases). The sequenced sample consisted of PBMCs. The CDR3 bases are TGTGCCAGCAGCCCCGTGGACAGATTGAACACTGAAGCTTTCTTT. This sequence encodes CASSPVDRLNTEAFF.